This is a list of T cell receptor beta chains from one sample in a study of CD8 T cells in ankylosing spondylitis. TCRdb processed the 5' RACE reads anew with MiXCR; each CDR3 protein has one entry. The sample holds over 600,000 distinct CDR3 sequences, over 15% seen once. The sample was blood, either unsorted or a sorted T cell fraction (not recorded which). These receptors were collected from a male donor with ankylosing spondylitis. The CDR3 runs from the conserved cysteine through the conserved F or W. A D gene is named only where the DNA matches it firmly. Some rows have no size entry. The others give once, few or many, or a class for an expanded clone.

V	size	J	D	CDR3	DNA
TRBV5-6	many	TRBJ2-3	-	CASSLGPPTLDTQYF	TGTGCCAGCAGCTTGGGGCCACCAACGCTCGATACGCAGTATTTT
TRBV18	-	TRBJ2-5	-	CASSPLGGQETQYF	TGTGCCAGCTCACCACTTGGGGGCCAAGAGACCCAGTACTTC
TRBV3-1	-	TRBJ2-1	-	CASSLLSGDRANEQFF	TGTGCCAGCAGCCTACTCTCGGGAGATCGGGCCAATGAGCAGTTCTTC
TRBV12-3/TRBV12-4	-	TRBJ2-1	TRBD1	CASSPGQGGVDEQFF	TGTGCCAGCAGTCCCGGACAGGGAGGAGTTGATGAGCAGTTCTTC
TRBV11-1	-	TRBJ2-7	-	CASSLYGVHEQYF	TGTGCCAGCAGCTTATATGGGGTCCACGAGCAGTACTTC
TRBV7-9	-	TRBJ1-1	-	CASSSSYRTEKGEAFF	TGTGCCAGCAGCTCCTCCTATCGGACAGAAAAGGGAGAAGCTTTCTTT
TRBV12-3/TRBV12-4	few	TRBJ2-3	TRBD2	CASSLDPGLAEPTDTQYF	TGTGCCAGCAGTTTAGACCCGGGACTAGCGGAGCCCACAGATACGCAGTATTTT
TRBV20-1	-	TRBJ2-1	-	CSARSRGRYNEQFF	TGCAGTGCTCGCTCCCGGGGGCGTTACAATGAGCAGTTCTTC
TRBV18	few	TRBJ1-1	TRBD1	CASSQNQGGAEAFF	TGTGCCAGCTCTCAAAATCAGGGGGGGGCTGAAGCTTTCTTT
TRBV29-1	few	TRBJ2-6	-	CSVEGGDGANVLTF	TGCAGCGTTGAAGGAGGGGATGGGGCCAACGTCCTGACTTTC
TRBV9	few	TRBJ2-1	-	CASSPHPRPSSYNEQFF	TGTGCCAGCAGCCCCCACCCCCGGCCCAGCTCCTACAATGAGCAGTTCTTC
TRBV12-3/TRBV12-4	-	TRBJ2-1	-	CASSFGRSYNEQFF	TGTGCCAGCAGTTTTGGAAGGTCCTACAATGAGCAGTTCTTC
TRBV12-3/TRBV12-4	-	TRBJ1-6	-	CASTVTETSPLHF	TGTGCCAGCACCGTGACCGAGACTTCACCCCTCCACTTT
TRBV5-6	few	TRBJ2-7	TRBD1	CASSFGTGDHEQYF	TGTGCCAGCAGCTTCGGTACAGGGGACCACGAGCAGTACTTC
TRBV29-1	few	TRBJ2-7	TRBD1	CSVPGQGETYEQYF	TGCAGCGTCCCAGGACAGGGGGAAACCTACGAGCAGTACTTC
TRBV5-1	many	TRBJ1-2	-	CASSLEGTNYGYTF	TGCGCCAGCAGCTTGGAGGGGACGAACTATGGCTACACCTTC
TRBV6-5	many	TRBJ2-1	TRBD2	CASSYLAGSSYNEQFF	TGTGCCAGCAGTTACCTAGCGGGGAGCTCCTACAATGAGCAGTTCTTC
TRBV12-3/TRBV12-4	few	TRBJ2-3	-	CASSLSLNTQYF	TGTGCCAGCAGTTTGTCGTTGAATACGCAGTATTTT
TRBV6-5	-	TRBJ2-1	TRBD2	CASSILAGDRNEQFF	TGTGCCAGCAGTATACTAGCGGGAGATAGGAATGAGCAGTTCTTC
TRBV5-1	-	TRBJ2-7	-	CAINPQIDYEQYF	TGCGCCATCAACCCCCAGATTGACTACGAGCAGTACTTC
TRBV20-1	-	TRBJ2-7	TRBD2	CSAHTSGGSSYEQYF	TGCAGTGCTCATACTAGCGGGGGGAGCTCCTACGAGCAGTACTTC
TRBV20-1	-	TRBJ2-3	TRBD2	CSARDLLAGVTDTQYF	TGCAGTGCTAGAGATTTACTAGCGGGGGTCACAGATACGCAGTATTTT
TRBV5-6	-	TRBJ2-3	TRBD1	CASSSGTGGVADTQYF	TGTGCCAGCAGCTCCGGGACAGGGGGTGTTGCGGATACGCAGTATTTT
TRBV6-4	-	TRBJ1-5	-	CASPVGVGNQPQHF	TGTGCCAGCCCTGTTGGAGTTGGCAATCAGCCCCAGCATTTT
TRBV10-2	few	TRBJ2-5	TRBD2	CASTSGTSGKETQYF	TGCGCCAGCACCTCCGGGACTAGCGGAAAAGAGACCCAGTACTTC
TRBV20-1	few	TRBJ2-5	TRBD2	CSAREQTSGRKGETQYF	TGCAGTGCTAGAGAGCAGACTAGCGGGAGAAAGGGAGAGACCCAGTACTTC
TRBV4-3	-	TRBJ2-6	-	CASSLRVSLASSGANVLTF	TGCGCCAGCAGCCTAAGAGTATCCCTAGCGAGCTCTGGGGCCAACGTCCTGACTTTC
TRBV4-3	-	TRBJ2-7	TRBD2	CASSQEGGLPYEQYF	TGCGCCAGCAGCCAAGAGGGAGGGCTACCCTACGAGCAGTACTTC
TRBV28	-	TRBJ2-2	-	CASSLQQGWTGELFF	TGTGCCAGCAGTTTACAACAGGGCTGGACCGGGGAGCTGTTTTTT
TRBV5-1	-	TRBJ2-5	TRBD1	CASSLEGQGRVGTQYF	TGCGCCAGCAGCTTGGAGGGACAGGGTCGAGTCGGGACCCAGTACTTC
TRBV29-1	-	TRBJ2-3	-	CSVETVQGPFPGTQYF	TGCAGCGTTGAAACGGTCCAGGGGCCTTTTCCAGGAACGCAGTATTTT